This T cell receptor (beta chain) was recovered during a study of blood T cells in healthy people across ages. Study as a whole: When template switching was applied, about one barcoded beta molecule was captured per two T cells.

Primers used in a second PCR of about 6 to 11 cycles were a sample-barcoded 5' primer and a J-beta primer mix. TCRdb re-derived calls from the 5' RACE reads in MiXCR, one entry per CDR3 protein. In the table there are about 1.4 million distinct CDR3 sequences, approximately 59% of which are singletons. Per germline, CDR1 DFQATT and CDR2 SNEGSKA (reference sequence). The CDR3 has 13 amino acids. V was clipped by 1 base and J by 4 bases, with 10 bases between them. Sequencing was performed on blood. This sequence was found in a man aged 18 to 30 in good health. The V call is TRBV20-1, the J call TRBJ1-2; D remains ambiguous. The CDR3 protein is CSARVGNSYGYTF. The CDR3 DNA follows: TGCAGTGCTAGAGTTGGGAATTCCTATGGCTACACCTTC.